The 26 T cell receptor beta chains given below trace back to one sample, sequenced in a study of T cell repertoires in ileal Crohn's disease. Using immunoSEQ multiplex PCR, the repertoire was profiled, and TCRdb retains in-frame clones only, with some absent. The sample includes about 62,000 clones, less than 90% of them seen just once. Time point here: neoterminal ileum biopsy at postoperative endoscopy, about 6 months after surgery. The sequenced material came from ileal tissue. Receptor source: an adult with Crohn's disease.

This clone was counted once. The V and J genes are TRBV5-1 and TRBJ2-5, with TRBD1 matching over 7 bases. The V segment lost 2 bases and the J segment 5 bases; nucleotides outside the gene matches: 6. The length of the CDR3 is 14 residues. CDR1 and CDR2 from the germline V gene are SGHRS and YFSETQ. CDR3 DNA sequence: TGCGCCAGCAGCTTTGACAGGGTGGAGGAGACCCAGTACTTC. Protein product: CASSFDRVEETQYF.

This chain uses TRBV19 with TRBJ1-2, with TRBD1 matching over 7 bases. The CDR3 length is 12 residues. CDR1 and CDR2 (germline): LNHDA, SQIVND (reference sequence). The CDR3 nucleotides are TGTGCGAGGAGACAGGGTGGCTGTGGCTACACCTTC. Its translation is CARRQGGCGYTF.

V is TRBV7-6 and J is TRBJ2-1, with 7 bases matching TRBD2. The germline CDR1 and CDR2 sequences are SGHVS and FNYEAQ. The junction had 7 bases not matched to a gene; V was cut back by 8 bases and J by 0 bases. The CDR3 loop spans 15 amino acids. DNA for the CDR3: TGTGCCAGCGGGGGAGCGGGGAGCTCCTACAATGAGCAGTTCTTC. Its protein product is CASGGAGSSYNEQFF.

V usage is TRBV6-5 and J usage is TRBJ1-1; the D is unclear. This CDR3 spans 14 amino acids. V dropped 4 bases and J dropped 6 bases, with 15 bases sitting between them. CDR1 MNHEY and CDR2 SVGAGI come from the germline V gene. CDR3 sequence reads: CASSSQGFGAEAFF. The CDR3 bases are TGTGCCAGCAGTTCCCAAGGATTCGGGGCTGAAGCTTTCTTT.

The rearrangement joins TRBV19 to TRBJ2-7, with 7 bases matching TRBD2. Germline V gives CDR1 LNHDA, CDR2 SQIVND (reference sequence). CDR3 length: 15 amino acids. V gave up 3 bases and J gave up 1 base; unmatched junction bases: 6. The CDR3 is CASSIAAGTSYEQYF. CDR3 nucleotide sequence: TGTGCCAGTAGTATCGCAGCGGGAACGTCCTACGAGCAGTACTTC. The variable domain in full, completed from reference TRBV19 and TRBJ2-7, reads DGGITQSPKYLFRKEGQNVTLSCEQNLNHDAMYWYRQDPGQGLRLIYYSQIVNDFQKGDIAEGYSVSREKKESFPLTVTSAQKNPTAFYLCASSIAAGTSYEQYFGPGTRLTVT.

The chain joins TRBV6-5 to TRBJ1-1; D is undetermined. Germline V gene data show CDR1 as MNHEY and CDR2 as SVGAGI. The CDR3 extends over 14 amino acids. V lost 6 bases, J lost 7 bases, and 18 bases lay in between. DNA of the CDR3: TGTGCCAGCAGACCCATAGATCGGGGAGGTGAAGCTTTCTTT. Translation: CASRPIDRGGEAFF.

The count of this clone is one. The gene calls are TRBV7-8 and TRBJ2-7, with 9 bases lining up with TRBD1. After removal of 4 bases from V and 3 bases from J, the junction contained 7 bases not matched to a gene. Germline V CDR1 and CDR2: SGHVS, FQNEAQ. CDR3 length equals 15 residues. The CDR3 here is CASSSRGTGNYEQYF. In DNA form, the CDR3 reads TGTGCCAGCAGCTCAAGGGGGACAGGGAACTACGAGCAGTACTTC.

This clone showed up just a few times. The chain combines TRBV19 with TRBJ1-1; the D is unclear. CDR1 LNHDA and CDR2 SQIVND come from the germline V gene (reference sequence). The V gene lost 8 bases and the J gene lost 2 bases, with 9 bases spanning the gap. This CDR3 comprises 12 residues. CDR3: CASSGINTEAFF. In DNA, the CDR3 is TGTGCCAGTTCCGGGATAAACACTGAAGCTTTCTTT.

With regard to this clone: This same CDR3 is encoded by further DNA sequences in the sample. The chain combines TRBV11-2 with TRBJ1-2, with 7 bases identical to TRBD1. This CDR3 contains 12 residues. Trimming took 5 bases from V and 6 from J; bases not matched to a gene: 3. Germline lookup yields CDR1 SGHAT and CDR2 FQNNGV. CDR3 loop: CASSLTGNGYTF. CDR3 DNA: TGTGCCAGCAGCCTGACAGGGAATGGCTACACCTTC.

The V gene is TRBV9, the J gene TRBJ2-3; no definite D call. CDR1 SGDLS and CDR2 YYNGEE come from the germline V gene. There are 16 residues in the CDR3. V dropped 0 bases and J dropped 2 bases, with 13 bases sitting between them. This CDR3 reads CASSVEGTAYTDTQYF. The CDR3 DNA reads as TGTGCCAGCAGCGTAGAAGGAACAGCCTACACAGATACGCAGTATTTT.

The chain recombines TRBV2 with TRBJ2-3; tentative D call: TRBD2 (6 bases). The CDR3 has 15 residues. Trimming removed 4 bases at V and 0 bases at J, with 11 bases between. The germline gives CDR1 SNHLY, CDR2 FYNNEI. The CDR3 DNA is TGTGCCAGCAGTGGCGAGAGCGGGAGCACAGATACGCAGTATTTT. Translating gives CASSGESGSTDTQYF.

The chain recombines TRBV9 with TRBJ2-1; D may be TRBD2 (6 bases). This CDR3 region has 13 residues. Germline V gene sequence: CDR1 SGDLS, CDR2 YYNGEE. V was clipped by 3 bases and J by 9 bases, with 13 bases between them. CDR3 in DNA: TGTGCCAGCAGCGCCTCGGACGGGGGTGAGCAGTTCTTC. It translates to CASSASDGGEQFF.

V is TRBV7-2 and J is TRBJ1-2; TRBD1 matches at 8 bases. After removal of 1 base from V and 4 bases from J, the junction contained 2 bases not matched to a gene. CDR3 size: 14 residues. Looked up from germline, CDR1 is SGHTA and CDR2 is FQGNSA. CDR3 in DNA: TGTGCCAGCAGCTTAGGGGACAGGCCCTATGGCTACACCTTC. This sequence encodes CASSLGDRPYGYTF.

The chain is built from TRBV29-1 and TRBJ2-1; tentatively, D is TRBD1 (5 bases). Germline CDR1 reads SQVTM; CDR2 reads ANQGSEA. Trimming stripped 0 bases from V and 7 bases from J, with 16 bases between. CDR3 length: 15 amino acids. Here the CDR3 reads CSVEDLTGLGNEQFF. The CDR3 nucleotides read TGCAGCGTTGAAGATTTAACAGGCCTCGGAAATGAGCAGTTCTTC.

This clone was observed once. The rearrangement joins TRBV5-6 to TRBJ1-5; D not resolved. Germline V CDR1 and CDR2: SGHDT, YYEEEE. The germline V and J ends were trimmed by 5 bases and 5 bases, with 14 bases remaining between them. This CDR3 has 14 amino acids. CDR3 in DNA: TGTGCCAGCAGTTCCGAGAGTAATGATCAGCCCCAGCATTTT. Protein sequence: CASSSESNDQPQHF.

The J gene is TRBJ2-7, the V gene TRBV28, with unresolved D. The germline V and J ends were trimmed by 4 bases and 2 bases, with 15 bases remaining between them. Germline CDR1 is MDHEN and CDR2 is SYDVKM. There are 15 residues in the CDR3. CDR3 protein: CASSSPWADTYEQYV. CDR3 coding DNA: TGTGCCAGCAGTTCCCCCTGGGCCGACACCTACGAGCAGTACGTC.

The chain carries TRBV5-4 and TRBJ1-4; TRBD1 matches 7 bases. Germline V gives CDR1 SGHNT, CDR2 YYREEE (reference sequence). J was trimmed by 6 bases and V by 4 bases; bases with no gene match: 15. The CDR3 contains 17 residues. The CDR3 region is CASSEGTVQGVDEKLFF. The DNA of the CDR3 is TGTGCCAGCAGCGAGGGGACAGTCCAGGGGGTAGATGAAAAACTGTTTTTT. Full variable domain (missing parts from reference TRBV5-4 and TRBJ1-4): ETGVTQSPTHLIKTRGQQVTLRCSSQSGHNTVSWYQQALGQGPQFIFQYYREEENGRGNFPPRFSGLQFPNYSSELNVNALELDDSALYLCASSEGTVQGVDEKLFFGSGTQLSVL.

The gene calls are TRBV28 and TRBJ2-5; possible D gene TRBD2, 6 bases. Trimming took 4 bases from V and 7 from J, leaving 22 bases between them. The CDR3 sequence is 16 residues long. The germline V gene has CDR1 MDHEN and CDR2 SYDVKM. In nucleotides, the CDR3 is TGTGCCAGCAGTTCCGGGGGTAGGGGCGCCTTGGGGACCCAGTACTTC. Translated: CASSSGGRGALGTQYF.

The genes are TRBV5-1 and TRBJ1-4, with D possibly being TRBD1 (5 bases). The CDR3 consists of 15 residues. With 4 bases removed from V and 3 bases from J, the gap between germline ends came to 13 bases. Germline V gene lookup returns CDR1 SGHRS and CDR2 YFSETQ. CDR3 DNA: TGCGCCAGCAGCGAGTCCGGGGGGTCTAATGAAAAACTGTTTTTT. Encoded protein: CASSESGGSNEKLFF. Filled out from reference TRBV5-1 and TRBJ1-4, the complete variable domain reads KAGVTQTPRYLIKTRGQQVTLSCSPISGHRSVSWYQQTPGQGLQFLFEYFSETQRNKGNFPGRFSGRQFSNSRSEMNVSTLELGDSALYLCASSESGGSNEKLFFGSGTQLSVL.

The J gene is TRBJ1-2, the V gene TRBV25-1; D not resolved. Germline CDR1 and CDR2: MGHDK and SYGVNS. V lost 2 bases and J lost 4, with 14 bases in between. CDR3 length: 15 amino acids. CDR3 in amino acids: CASSEGSRWSYGYTF. The CDR3 region has the DNA TGTGCCAGCAGTGAAGGCTCCCGCTGGAGCTATGGCTACACCTTC.

This clone has just one count. V usage is TRBV14 and J usage is TRBJ2-7; 9 bases fit TRBD1. Germline trimming cut 1 base from V and 5 bases from J; bases unmatched to any gene: 6. CDR3 length: 15 amino acids. The germline CDR1 and CDR2 sequences are SGHDN and FVKESK. The CDR3 DNA reads TGTGCCAGCAGCCAAGGGAGAACAGGGGGCGACGAGCAGTACGTC. Protein sequence: CASSQGRTGGDEQYV.

CDR3 DNA sequence: TGTGCCACCAGCAGAGTTTTTCTCACAGGGGGATACGGCTACACCTTC. Protein product: CATSRVFLTGGYGYTF. This rearrangement joins TRBV15 to TRBJ1-2; 8 nucleotides align to TRBD1. The CDR3 extends over 16 amino acids. The trim removed 1 base at V and 8 bases at J, leaving 12 bases unmatched. CDR1 is LNHNV, CDR2 YYDKDF, per germline (reference sequence). The variable domain in full, completed from reference TRBV15 and TRBJ1-2, reads DAMVIQNPRYQVTQFGKPVTLSCSQTLNHNVMYWYQQKSSQAPKLLFHYYDKDFNNEADTPDNFQSRRPNTSFCFLDIRSPGLGDTAMYLCATSRVFLTGGYGYTFGSGTRLTVV.

This clone occurred once. The V call is TRBV18, the J call TRBJ2-7, with 9 bases identical to TRBD1. CDR3 length equals 14 residues. After removal of 2 bases from V and 4 bases from J, the junction contained 3 bases not matched to a gene. CDR1 is KGHSH, CDR2 LQKENI, per germline. The chain's CDR3 is CASSPTGTGYEQYF. The CDR3 DNA reads TGTGCCAGCTCACCAACCGGGACAGGGTACGAGCAGTACTTC. Full variable domain (outside the CDR3, taken from reference TRBV18 and TRBJ2-7): NAGVMQNPRHLVRRRGQEARLRCSPMKGHSHVYWYRQLPEEGLKFMVYLQKENIIDESGMPKERFSAEFPKEGPSILRIQQVVRGDSAAYFCASSPTGTGYEQYFGPGTRLTVT.

V and J are TRBV28 and TRBJ2-7; unclear D gene. Trimming left V 7 bases short and J 13 bases short, with 20 bases between. CDR3 length: 12 amino acids. Germline V gene data show CDR1 as MDHEN and CDR2 as SYDVKM. The CDR3 coding sequence is TGTGCCAGCAATGATGGATCCTTAGCCCAATACTTC. It specifies CASNDGSLAQYF.

CDR3 nucleotide sequence: TGTGCCTGTATCCGGGACATCTACGGGGAGCAGTACGTC. As protein: CACIRDIYGEQYV. The rearrangement uses TRBV2 and TRBJ2-7; perhaps TRBD1 as D (6 bases). Trimming took 11 bases from V and 7 from J, leaving 21 bases between them. Germline lookup yields CDR1 SNHLY and CDR2 FYNNEI. The CDR3 sequence is 13 residues long.

In this sample, this clone turned up once. The chain combines TRBV7-9 with TRBJ1-1; D remains unclear. The CDR3 spans 14 residues. Per the germline V gene, CDR1 is SEHNR and CDR2 is FQNEAQ (reference sequence). The V gene lost 5 bases and the J gene lost 1 base, with 11 bases spanning the gap. DNA of the CDR3: TGTGCCAGCAGCCCAAGCGGGAGGAACACTGAAGCTTTCTTT. Protein product: CASSPSGRNTEAFF. The entire variable domain, with the rest obtained from reference TRBV7-9 and TRBJ1-1, is as follows: DTGVSQNPRHKITKRGQNVTFRCDPISEHNRLYWYRQTLGQGPEFLTYFQNEAQLEKSRLLSDRFSAERPKGSFSTLEIQRTEQGDSAMYLCASSPSGRNTEAFFGQGTRLTVV.